The next 4 T cell receptor beta chains were all read from a single sample in a study of T cell changes during pregnancy in multiple sclerosis. Data came from immunoSEQ multiplex PCR; TCRdb stores just in-frame clones and leaves some out. The repertoire consists of around 96,000 clones, with over 85% occurring once and the leading ten covering approximately 4.5%. Sequencing used peripheral blood, obtained in the first trimester of pregnancy. The source is a female donor with multiple sclerosis, enrolled in a pregnancy study.

The rearrangement joins TRBV5-6 to TRBJ2-5, with a possible D match to TRBD2 (6 bases). Per the germline V gene, CDR1 is SGHDT and CDR2 is YYEEEE. V was trimmed by 1 base and J by 3 bases, leaving 13 bases between them. The CDR3 consists of 15 residues. This chain's CDR3 is CASSLSAGMEETQYF. CDR3 sequence (DNA): TGTGCCAGCAGCTTGAGTGCGGGGATGGAAGAGACCCAGTACTTC.

The chain employs TRBV7-9 and TRBJ1-5, with 7 bases that match TRBD1. Trimming took 5 bases from V and 3 from J; bases not matched to a gene: 7. This CDR3 has 15 amino acids. Germline-derived CDR1 and CDR2 are SEHNR and FQNEAQ (reference sequence). The CDR3 DNA reads as TGTGCCAGCAGCGCAACGGGACAGTACAATCAGCCCCAGCATTTT. Its translation is CASSATGQYNQPQHF.

The V and J genes are TRBV5-1 and TRBJ1-2; 11 nucleotides agree with TRBD1. With 3 bases clipped from V and 2 bases from J, the junction kept 3 bases outside the gene matches. The V gene's germline CDR1 is SGHRS and CDR2 YFSETQ. This CDR3 region has 15 residues. For the CDR3, the DNA is TGCGCCAGCAGCTCAGGACAGGGGGCGAACTATGGCTACACCTTC. As protein: CASSSGQGANYGYTF.

This chain uses TRBV18 with TRBJ2-5, with TRBD1 identical over 9 bases. CDR1 and CDR2 (germline): KGHSH, LQKENI. The CDR3 covers 15 residues. J gave up 4 bases and V 3 bases, and 6 bases lay outside the gene matches. CDR3 in DNA: TGTGCCAGCTCACCCCCGGACAGGGGTGGAGAGACCCAGTACTTC. Protein sequence: CASSPPDRGGETQYF.